Listed here are 4 T cell receptor beta chains from one sample, sequenced in a study of cytomegalovirus exposure and HLA in healthy donors. PCR primers comprised 60 Vbeta and 13 Jbeta primers. Here immunoSEQ multiplex PCR was the method, and the copy in TCRdb shows in-frame clones only, minus some. This repertoire includes some 130,000 clones. Sequencing input: PBMCs. Receptor source: a woman aged 40 to 49 in good health and CMV-seropositive.

V is TRBV7-9 and J is TRBJ1-2; D not resolved. Trimming shortened V by 4 bases and J by 4 bases, and 13 bases separated the two germline ends. Germline CDR1 reads SEHNR; CDR2 reads FQNEAQ (reference sequence). This CDR3 is 14 amino acids long. The CDR3 bases are TGTGCCAGCAGCTCTAGACGGCCCGGCTATGGCTACACCTTC. Its translation is CASSSRRPGYGYTF.

The gene calls are TRBV18 and TRBJ1-1; D not resolved. Germline values: CDR1 KGHSH, CDR2 LQKENI. Trimming removed 2 bases at V and 2 bases at J, with 9 bases between. This CDR3 has 14 residues. CDR3 in amino acids: CASSPNEGNTEAFF. The CDR3 DNA reads as TGTGCCAGCTCACCAAACGAGGGTAACACTGAAGCTTTCTTT.

This chain joins TRBV7-9 and TRBJ2-1; 9 positions match TRBD1. With V trimmed by 5 bases and J by 12 bases, 11 bases remained unmatched. This CDR3 comprises 14 residues. Germline-derived CDR1 and CDR2 are SEHNR and FQNEAQ (reference sequence). CDR3 loop: CASSPGQGRVRQFF. The CDR3 nucleotides read TGTGCCAGCAGCCCTGGACAGGGGAGGGTGAGGCAGTTCTTC.

The chain is built from TRBV7-6 and TRBJ2-2, with 10 bases fitting TRBD2. This CDR3 contains 16 residues. Trimming cost V 0 bases and J 7 bases; bases outside gene matches: 5. CDR1 is SGHVS, CDR2 FNYEAQ, per germline. The CDR3 sequence: CASSLAAGGPVGELFF. In DNA form, the CDR3 reads TGTGCCAGCAGCTTAGCAGCGGGAGGGCCGGTCGGGGAGCTGTTTTTT.